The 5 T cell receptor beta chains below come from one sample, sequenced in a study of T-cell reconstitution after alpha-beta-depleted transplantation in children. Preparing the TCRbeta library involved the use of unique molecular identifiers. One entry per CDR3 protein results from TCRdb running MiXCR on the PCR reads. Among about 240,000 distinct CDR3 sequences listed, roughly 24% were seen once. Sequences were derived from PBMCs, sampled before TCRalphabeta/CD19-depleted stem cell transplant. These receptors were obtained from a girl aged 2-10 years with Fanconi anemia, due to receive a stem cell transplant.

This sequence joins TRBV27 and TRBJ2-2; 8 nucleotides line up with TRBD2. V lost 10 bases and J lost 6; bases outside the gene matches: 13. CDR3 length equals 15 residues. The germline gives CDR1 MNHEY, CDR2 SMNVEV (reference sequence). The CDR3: CATKGLGKRSGELFF. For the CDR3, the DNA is TGTGCCACTAAGGGACTAGGAAAGAGATCCGGGGAGCTGTTTTTT.

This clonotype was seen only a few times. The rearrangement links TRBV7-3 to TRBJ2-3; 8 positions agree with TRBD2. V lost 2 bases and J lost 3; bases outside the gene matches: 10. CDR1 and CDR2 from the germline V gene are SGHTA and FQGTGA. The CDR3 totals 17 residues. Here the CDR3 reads CASSLYVLADATDTQYF. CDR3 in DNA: TGTGCCAGCAGCTTATATGTACTAGCGGACGCTACAGATACGCAGTATTTT.

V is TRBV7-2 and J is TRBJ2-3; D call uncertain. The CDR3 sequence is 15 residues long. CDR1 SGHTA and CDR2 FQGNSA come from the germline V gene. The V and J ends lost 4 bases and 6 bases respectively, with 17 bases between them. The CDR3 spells CASSSLFALRDTQYF. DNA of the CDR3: TGTGCCAGCAGCTCTCTTTTTGCCTTAAGGGATACGCAGTATTTT. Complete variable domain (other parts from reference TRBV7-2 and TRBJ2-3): GAGVSQSPSNKVTEKGKDVELRCDPISGHTALYWYRQSLGQGLEFLIYFQGNSAPDKSGLPSDRFSAERTGGSVSTLTIQRTQQEDSAVYLCASSSLFALRDTQYFGPGTRLTVL.

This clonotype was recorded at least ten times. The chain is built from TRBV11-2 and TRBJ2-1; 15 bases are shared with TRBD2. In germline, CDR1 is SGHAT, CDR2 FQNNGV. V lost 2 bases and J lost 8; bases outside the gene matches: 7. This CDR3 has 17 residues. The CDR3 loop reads CASSLWTSGRGGDEQFF. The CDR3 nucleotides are TGTGCCAGCAGCTTATGGACTAGCGGGAGGGGAGGCGATGAGCAGTTCTTC. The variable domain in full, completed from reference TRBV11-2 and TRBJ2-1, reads EAGVAQSPRYKIIEKRQSVAFWCNPISGHATLYWYQQILGQGPKLLIQFQNNGVVDDSQLPKDRFSAERLKGVDSTLKIQPAKLEDSAVYLCASSLWTSGRGGDEQFFGPGTRLTVL.

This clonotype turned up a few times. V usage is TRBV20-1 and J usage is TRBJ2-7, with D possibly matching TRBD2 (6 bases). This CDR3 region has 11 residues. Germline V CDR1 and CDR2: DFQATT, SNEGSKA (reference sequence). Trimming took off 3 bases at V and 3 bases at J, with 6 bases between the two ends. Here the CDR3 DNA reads TGCAGTGCTAGCGGGGGCTACGAGCAGTACTTC. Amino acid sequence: CSASGGYEQYF.